One and the same sample provided the 14 T cell receptor beta chains below, sequenced in a study of blood T cell repertoires in COVID-19. Sequencing was performed with immunoSEQ multiplex PCR; in TCRdb, only in-frame clones are kept and a portion is missing. The data contain roughly 250,000 clones, 88% of them singletons. The specimen sequenced was peripheral blood. These TCRs come from a woman aged 40 to 50 who had recovered from COVID-19.

The CDR3 spells CASNLPGYNEQFF. CDR3 bases: TGTGCCAGCAACCTGCCAGGCTACAATGAGCAGTTCTTC. The chain couples TRBV9 to TRBJ2-1; no reliable D call. This CDR3 has 13 amino acids. The germline CDR1 and CDR2 sequences are SGDLS and YYNGEE. The V and J ends lost 6 bases and 3 bases respectively, with 10 bases between them.

This chain joins TRBV4-2 and TRBJ2-5, with 12 bases identical to TRBD1. The ends lost 4 bases at V and 2 bases at J; junction bases unmatched: 8. CDR1 is LGHNA and CDR2 is YNFKEQ in the germline V gene. The CDR3 runs to 17 residues. The chain's CDR3 is CASSREGTGGRQETQYF. CDR3 sequence (DNA): TGTGCCAGCAGCCGAGAAGGGACAGGGGGCCGTCAAGAGACCCAGTACTTC.

The chain employs TRBV5-1 and TRBJ2-3; 8 bases are a match to TRBD2. The CDR3 totals 15 residues. Per germline, CDR1 SGHRS and CDR2 YFSETQ. The junction had 5 bases not matched to a gene; V was cut back by 3 bases and J by 2 bases. CDR3 residues: CASSSGLDYTDTQYF. The CDR3 region has the DNA TGCGCCAGCAGCTCGGGACTAGACTACACAGATACGCAGTATTTT.

V gene TRBV15 combines with J gene TRBJ2-5, with 14 bases matching TRBD2. Germline CDR1 LNHNV, CDR2 YYDKDF (reference sequence). The CDR3 sequence is 16 residues long. The V gene end was trimmed by 9 bases and the J gene end by 9 bases; junction bases not matched to a gene: 15. CDR3 sequence (DNA): TGTGCCACTCGGACTAGCGGGAGGAACCTACGTGGGGCCCAGTACTTC. It yields the protein CATRTSGRNLRGAQYF.

This chain joins TRBV19 and TRBJ2-3, with TRBD2 as a possible D gene (7 bases). This CDR3 comprises 16 residues. V was shortened by 1 base and J by 5 bases, with 16 bases between the two germline ends. Germline V gives CDR1 LNHDA, CDR2 SQIVND (reference sequence). The CDR3 sequence is CASSIGGLAEGDTQYF. The CDR3 nucleotides read TGTGCCAGTAGTATAGGGGGGCTAGCGGAAGGAGATACGCAGTATTTT.

The V and J genes are TRBV19 and TRBJ1-1; no clear D gene. With 3 bases removed from V and 0 bases from J, the gap between germline ends came to 14 bases. Germline lookup yields CDR1 LNHDA and CDR2 SQIVND (reference sequence). The CDR3 spans 16 residues. The CDR3 sequence is CASSIPRGGLNTEAFF. CDR3 sequence (DNA): TGTGCCAGTAGTATCCCGCGGGGAGGCCTGAACACTGAAGCTTTCTTT.

This sequence joins TRBV7-9 and TRBJ2-5; 8 bases match TRBD2. The V and J ends lost 3 bases and 4 bases, in that order; junction bases with no gene match: 7. CDR1 and CDR2 from the germline V gene are SEHNR and FQNEAQ (reference sequence). The CDR3 extends over 15 amino acids. CDR3 residues: CASSLSGSSAETQYF. The CDR3 nucleotides read TGTGCCAGCAGCTTGAGCGGGAGTTCGGCAGAGACCCAGTACTTC.

As concerns this clone: An end of the junction does not agree with germline; a read error may underlie this. The chain couples TRBV7-9 to TRBJ2-7, with TRBD2 matching 7 bases. Germline values: CDR1 SEHNR, CDR2 FQNEAQ (reference sequence). The CDR3 is 12 amino acids. CDR3 sequence reads: CASNRGDYGQYF. CDR3 sequence (DNA): TGTGCCAGCAACCGCGGGGACTACGGGCAGTACTTC. Filled out from reference TRBV7-9 and TRBJ2-7, the complete variable domain reads DTGVSQNPRHKITKRGQNVTFRCDPISEHNRLYWYRQTLGQGPEFLTYFQNEAQLEKSRLLSDRFSAERPKGSFSTLEIQRTEQGDSAMYLCASNRGDYGQYFGPGTRLTVT.

The rearrangement joins TRBV19 to TRBJ1-1; 7 bases are a match to TRBD1. CDR1 is LNHDA, CDR2 SQIVND, per germline (reference sequence). CDR3 length equals 14 residues. V was clipped by 3 bases and J by 4 bases; unmatched bases: 5. The CDR3 DNA is TGTGCCAGTAGTATGAGGCAGGGGGTCACTGAAGCTTTCTTT. It is translated as CASSMRQGVTEAFF.

This rearrangement joins TRBV4-3 to TRBJ1-1, with D unresolved. CDR3 length equals 16 residues. From germline, CDR1 is LGHNA and CDR2 YSLEER. V gave up 0 bases and J gave up 2 bases, with 13 bases separating them. CDR3 DNA: TGCGCCAGCAGCCAAGATCTTTGGCAGACAAACACTGAAGCTTTCTTT. The encoded protein is CASSQDLWQTNTEAFF.

This clone was picked up one time. The chain has TRBV7-6 and TRBJ1-5; D is possibly TRBD1 (5 bases). V was cut by 0 bases and J by 1 base, with 19 bases left in between. This CDR3 contains 19 residues. The germline V gene has CDR1 SGHVS and CDR2 FNYEAQ. The CDR3 is CASSLAPGRVEWSNQPQHF. For the CDR3, the DNA is TGTGCCAGCAGCTTAGCCCCCGGCAGGGTCGAGTGGAGCAATCAGCCCCAGCATTTT.

The chain employs TRBV30 and TRBJ2-5, with a weak D call TRBD2 (5 bases). The CDR3 consists of 11 residues. Trimming took off 5 bases at V and 3 bases at J, with 7 bases between the two ends. Looked up from germline, CDR1 is GTSNPN and CDR2 is SVGIG (reference sequence). The CDR3: CAWQREETQYF. CDR3 DNA sequence: TGTGCCTGGCAGAGGGAAGAGACCCAGTACTTC.

The V and J genes are TRBV27 and TRBJ1-1, with a tentative D call TRBD1 (5 bases). The CDR3 covers 12 residues. Germline V gene sequence: CDR1 MNHEY, CDR2 SMNVEV (reference sequence). V was shortened by 6 bases and J by 5 bases, with 10 bases between the two germline ends. CDR3 sequence reads: CASSHAGTEAFF. The CDR3, as DNA: TGTGCCAGCAGCCATGCAGGGACTGAAGCTTTCTTT.

The rearrangement joins TRBV3-1 (or the pseudogene TRBV3-2) to TRBJ2-5; 8 bases align to TRBD2. V shed 0 bases, J shed 5 bases, and the junction held 5 bases outside the gene matches. Germline lookup yields CDR1 LGHDT and CDR2 YNNKEL (reference sequence). The CDR3 covers 15 residues. The CDR3: CASSQESGRVETQYF. The CDR3 DNA follows: TGTGCCAGCAGCCAAGAGAGCGGGAGAGTGGAGACCCAGTACTTC.